These T cell receptor beta chains were read from a single sample in a study of blood T cell repertoires in COVID-19. Profiled with immunoSEQ multiplex PCR; TCRdb holds only in-frame clones, not every one. The sample has roughly 150,000 clones; under 90% are singletons. Material: peripheral blood. The receptors come from a woman over 75 with acute or convalescent COVID-19. Each CDR3 is given with its conserved first and last residue. Each record gives: J gene, clone size, D gene, V gene, CDR3 DNA, CDR3 protein. D genes are given only for firm matches. Clone sizes are given selectively: once, few, many, or a class where the clone is expanded.

j_gene: TRBJ2-5; abundance: -; d_gene: TRBD2; v_gene: TRBV25-1; CDR3nt: TGTGCCAGCAGTGAAGAGCGGGGGTTCGTCGAGGAGACCCAGTACTTC; CDR3aa: CASSEERGFVEETQYF
j_gene: TRBJ1-2; abundance: once; d_gene: TRBD1; v_gene: TRBV28; CDR3nt: TGTGCCAGCAGTTTATACACAGGGGGCGGTGGCTACACCTTC; CDR3aa: CASSLYTGGGGYTF
j_gene: TRBJ2-5; abundance: -; d_gene: TRBD1; v_gene: TRBV5-5; CDR3nt: TGTGCCAGCAGCTTGGGGGACAGGGGATCTCAAGAGACCCAGTACTTC; CDR3aa: CASSLGDRGSQETQYF
j_gene: TRBJ2-3; abundance: -; d_gene: TRBD1; v_gene: TRBV5-6; CDR3nt: TGTGCCAGCAGCGGAAGACAGGGGAGGAGGGCAGATACGCAGTATTTT; CDR3aa: CASSGRQGRRADTQYF
j_gene: TRBJ2-1; abundance: once; d_gene: TRBD1; v_gene: TRBV2; CDR3nt: TGTGCCAGCAGTGTCGGGTCAGGGACAGGGTGGAATGAGCAGTTCTTC; CDR3aa: CASSVGSGTGWNEQFF
j_gene: TRBJ2-2; abundance: -; d_gene: -; v_gene: TRBV3-1/TRBV3-2; CDR3nt: TGTGCCAGCAGCCAGGACTCCCGAGCGACCGGGGAGCTGTTTTTT; CDR3aa: CASSQDSRATGELFF
j_gene: TRBJ2-2; abundance: -; d_gene: -; v_gene: TRBV21-1; CDR3nt: TGTGCCAGCAGACGGCTCGGGGGATACACCGGGGAGCTGTTTTTT; CDR3aa: CASRRLGGYTGELFF
j_gene: TRBJ2-1; abundance: -; d_gene: -; v_gene: TRBV7-3; CDR3nt: TGTGCCAGCAGCTTAAACGGCGGGCTTCGGGAGCAGTTCTTC; CDR3aa: CASSLNGGLREQFF
j_gene: TRBJ1-5; abundance: -; d_gene: TRBD1; v_gene: TRBV4-2; CDR3nt: TGTGCCAGCAGCCAAGATGGGACAGATAATCAGCCCCAGCATTTT; CDR3aa: CASSQDGTDNQPQHF
j_gene: TRBJ2-5; abundance: -; d_gene: TRBD2; v_gene: TRBV7-2; CDR3nt: TGTGCCAGCAGCGCCCTCCCGGGGGGGATACAAGAGACCCAGTACTTC; CDR3aa: CASSALPGGIQETQYF
j_gene: TRBJ1-2; abundance: -; d_gene: -; v_gene: TRBV25-1; CDR3nt: TGTGCCAGCAGTGCTGGGACATCCTTTGGCTACACCTTC; CDR3aa: CASSAGTSFGYTF
j_gene: TRBJ1-1; abundance: -; d_gene: TRBD1; v_gene: TRBV19; CDR3nt: TGTGCCAGTAGTCCGGGACAGGGGAAAGCCACTGAAGCTTTCTTT; CDR3aa: CASSPGQGKATEAFF
j_gene: TRBJ2-7; abundance: -; d_gene: TRBD1; v_gene: TRBV7-2; CDR3nt: TGTGCCAGCAGCTCGATCCGGGGGACAGGGCCCTACGAGCAGTACTTC; CDR3aa: CASSSIRGTGPYEQYF
j_gene: TRBJ2-1; abundance: -; d_gene: TRBD2; v_gene: TRBV7-2; CDR3nt: TGTGCCAGCAGCCAGGGACTAGCGGGGTACAATGAGCAGTTCTTC; CDR3aa: CASSQGLAGYNEQFF
j_gene: TRBJ2-7; abundance: -; d_gene: TRBD2; v_gene: TRBV29-1; CDR3nt: TGCAGCGTCACGATACCGGGTTTCTCTTGGGGGGGGCAGTACTTC; CDR3aa: CSVTIPGFSWGGQYF
j_gene: TRBJ2-3; abundance: -; d_gene: -; v_gene: TRBV10-1; CDR3nt: TGCGCCAGCAGTAGCGGGCAAGATACGCAGTATTTT; CDR3aa: CASSSGQDTQYF
j_gene: TRBJ2-5; abundance: -; d_gene: -; v_gene: TRBV27; CDR3nt: TGTGCCAGCAGTCTACAAGAGACCCAGTACTTC; CDR3aa: CASSLQETQYF
j_gene: TRBJ1-5; abundance: many; d_gene: TRBD1; v_gene: TRBV27; CDR3nt: TGTGCCAGCAGTAATAGGCAGGGGGCCAATCAGCCCCAGCATTTT; CDR3aa: CASSNRQGANQPQHF
j_gene: TRBJ1-2; abundance: -; d_gene: -; v_gene: TRBV4-2; CDR3nt: TGTGCCAGCAGCCAGGCGGTTATACTGGAATATGGCTACACCTTC; CDR3aa: CASSQAVILEYGYTF
j_gene: TRBJ2-5; abundance: -; d_gene: TRBD1; v_gene: TRBV2; CDR3nt: TGTGCCAGCAGTGATTGGGGACAGGGCCGCCCAGAGACCCAGTACTTC; CDR3aa: CASSDWGQGRPETQYF
j_gene: TRBJ1-1; abundance: once; d_gene: -; v_gene: TRBV4-3; CDR3nt: TGCGCCAGCAGCCTGGGCGCCCAGGTGAACACTGAAGCTTTCTTT; CDR3aa: CASSLGAQVNTEAFF
j_gene: TRBJ1-1; abundance: few; d_gene: TRBD1; v_gene: TRBV11-2; CDR3nt: TGTGCCAGCAGCTCTCTACCATGGACAGGGGGGTTCGGTTTCTTT; CDR3aa: CASSSLPWTGGFGFF
j_gene: TRBJ2-7; abundance: -; d_gene: -; v_gene: TRBV9; CDR3nt: TGTGCCAGCAGCGCCGAGACAGGTGGCGAGCAGTACTTC; CDR3aa: CASSAETGGEQYF
j_gene: TRBJ2-3; abundance: -; d_gene: -; v_gene: TRBV20-1; CDR3nt: TGCAGTGCTAGTAACTACACGCAGTATTTT; CDR3aa: CSASNYTQYF
j_gene: TRBJ1-2; abundance: -; d_gene: -; v_gene: TRBV30; CDR3nt: TGTGCCTGGATTCGGGTCGGTTCAAGAGGCTACACCTTC; CDR3aa: CAWIRVGSRGYTF
j_gene: TRBJ2-3; abundance: -; d_gene: TRBD2; v_gene: TRBV10-3; CDR3nt: TGTGCCATCTCTCCTAGCGGGGCGACAGATACGCAGTATTTT; CDR3aa: CAISPSGATDTQYF
j_gene: TRBJ1-2; abundance: once; d_gene: -; v_gene: TRBV9; CDR3nt: TGTGCCAGCAGCGTATCCGCGGAACCTAACTATGGCTACACCTTC; CDR3aa: CASSVSAEPNYGYTF
j_gene: TRBJ1-1; abundance: -; d_gene: -; v_gene: TRBV6-1; CDR3nt: TGTGCCAGCAGTGAAAAGGGGTATACTGAAGCTTTCTTT; CDR3aa: CASSEKGYTEAFF
j_gene: TRBJ1-1; abundance: once; d_gene: -; v_gene: TRBV15; CDR3nt: TGTGCCACCAGCAGAGAGACAGCTAACACTGAAGCTTTCTTT; CDR3aa: CATSRETANTEAFF
j_gene: TRBJ1-5; abundance: once; d_gene: -; v_gene: TRBV19; CDR3nt: TGTGCCAGTAGTACCCAGGGTGGAGGGCAGCCCCAGCATTTT; CDR3aa: CASSTQGGGQPQHF
j_gene: TRBJ2-2; abundance: -; d_gene: TRBD2; v_gene: TRBV3-1/TRBV3-2; CDR3nt: TGTGCCAGCAGCCGCCCATCACGGGAGGGCACCGGGGAGCTGTTTTTT; CDR3aa: CASSRPSREGTGELFF
j_gene: TRBJ2-7; abundance: -; d_gene: -; v_gene: TRBV30; CDR3nt: -; CDR3aa: CAWSVLKWGSGSELYF
j_gene: TRBJ2-1; abundance: -; d_gene: TRBD2; v_gene: TRBV10-1; CDR3nt: TGCGCCAGCAGCGCGGGACTAGCGGACTACAATGAGCAGTTCTTC; CDR3aa: CASSAGLADYNEQFF
j_gene: TRBJ2-5; abundance: -; d_gene: TRBD2; v_gene: TRBV5-4; CDR3nt: TGTGCCAGCAGCCTATACCTAGCGGGTGAAGAGACCCAGTACTTC; CDR3aa: CASSLYLAGEETQYF
j_gene: TRBJ2-3; abundance: -; d_gene: -; v_gene: TRBV7-2; CDR3nt: TGTGCCAGCGCCCAAGAGAATCCAGATACGCAGTATTTT; CDR3aa: CASAQENPDTQYF
j_gene: TRBJ2-1; abundance: -; d_gene: TRBD2; v_gene: TRBV7-9; CDR3nt: TGTGCCAGCAGCTTAGTTGGCGGGAGTGATTCCTACAATGAGCAGTTCTTC; CDR3aa: CASSLVGGSDSYNEQFF
j_gene: TRBJ2-2; abundance: -; d_gene: TRBD2; v_gene: TRBV7-8; CDR3nt: TGTGCCAGCAGCTACAGCGGGGGGGCCACCACCGGGGAGCTGTTTTTT; CDR3aa: CASSYSGGATTGELFF
j_gene: TRBJ2-2; abundance: few; d_gene: -; v_gene: TRBV5-6; CDR3nt: TGTGCCAGCAGCTTGGTTGGCCGTAAGTCCGGGGAGCTGTTTTTT; CDR3aa: CASSLVGRKSGELFF
j_gene: TRBJ2-2; abundance: -; d_gene: -; v_gene: TRBV28; CDR3nt: TGTGCCAGCAGTTCGGTTGGAGACACCGGGGAGCTGTTTTTT; CDR3aa: CASSSVGDTGELFF
j_gene: TRBJ1-5; abundance: -; d_gene: TRBD1; v_gene: TRBV2; CDR3nt: TGTGCCAGCAGAGGCCTAGGGGGCGAGCCCCAGCATTTT; CDR3aa: CASRGLGGEPQHF
j_gene: TRBJ2-3; abundance: -; d_gene: -; v_gene: TRBV6-5; CDR3nt: TGTGCCAGCAGTTACAGCCTTGTTTCCACAGATACGCAGTATTTT; CDR3aa: CASSYSLVSTDTQYF
j_gene: TRBJ2-7; abundance: -; d_gene: TRBD1; v_gene: TRBV7-2; CDR3nt: TGTGCCAGCAGCGAAATGACAGGGGGCGGGTACGAGCAGTACTTC; CDR3aa: CASSEMTGGGYEQYF
j_gene: TRBJ2-5; abundance: -; d_gene: TRBD2; v_gene: TRBV9; CDR3nt: TGTGCCAGCAGCACCGGGATTCGGACTAGCGGTGAAGAGACCCAGTACTTC; CDR3aa: CASSTGIRTSGEETQYF
j_gene: TRBJ2-2; abundance: -; d_gene: TRBD1; v_gene: TRBV5-4; CDR3nt: TGTGCCAGCAGCCGGGACAGGAGGACGAACACCGGGGAGCTGTTTTTT; CDR3aa: CASSRDRRTNTGELFF
j_gene: TRBJ2-1; abundance: -; d_gene: TRBD2; v_gene: TRBV5-4; CDR3nt: TGTGCCAGCAGCTACCAAGAGGGAGGGCCGTGGGATGAGCAGTTCTTC; CDR3aa: CASSYQEGGPWDEQFF
j_gene: TRBJ1-5; abundance: -; d_gene: -; v_gene: TRBV30; CDR3nt: TGTGCCTGGACAGGAGGGGGCAATCAGCCCCAGCATTTT; CDR3aa: CAWTGGGNQPQHF
j_gene: TRBJ1-5; abundance: -; d_gene: -; v_gene: TRBV18; CDR3nt: TGTGCCAGCTCACCTGGACAGTTCAATCAGCCCCAGCATTTT; CDR3aa: CASSPGQFNQPQHF
j_gene: TRBJ2-1; abundance: -; d_gene: TRBD2; v_gene: TRBV5-6; CDR3nt: TGTGCCAGCAGCTCCACTAGCGGGAGGGTGGGGGATGAGCAGTTCTTC; CDR3aa: CASSSTSGRVGDEQFF
j_gene: TRBJ1-1; abundance: -; d_gene: -; v_gene: TRBV10-3; CDR3nt: TGTGCCATCAGTGGCCCGAACCAGGGTGGGACTGAAGCTTTCTTT; CDR3aa: CAISGPNQGGTEAFF
j_gene: TRBJ2-3; abundance: -; d_gene: TRBD2; v_gene: TRBV7-2; CDR3nt: TGTGCCAGCAGCCCCCTATCGGTGGGGGGGTTTGGGAGCACAGATACGCAGTATTTT; CDR3aa: CASSPLSVGGFGSTDTQYF
j_gene: TRBJ2-5; abundance: -; d_gene: TRBD1; v_gene: TRBV6-5; CDR3nt: TGTGCCAGCAGTACCCCGGGACAGTCGACAACCCAGTACTTC; CDR3aa: CASSTPGQSTTQYF
j_gene: TRBJ2-5; abundance: -; d_gene: TRBD1; v_gene: TRBV7-2; CDR3nt: TGTGCCAGCAGCAACCGGGACAGGGCAGAGACCCAGTACTTC; CDR3aa: CASSNRDRAETQYF
j_gene: TRBJ2-5; abundance: -; d_gene: -; v_gene: TRBV7-9; CDR3nt: TGTGCCAGCAGCTGGGGCAGGGTTGGAGAGACCCAGTACTTC; CDR3aa: CASSWGRVGETQYF
j_gene: TRBJ1-3; abundance: once; d_gene: -; v_gene: TRBV7-9; CDR3nt: TGTGCCAGCAGCTTAGTTGCAGGGGCCTCCATCTCGCCGTCCATATATTTT; CDR3aa: CASSLVAGASISPSIYF
j_gene: TRBJ1-3; abundance: -; d_gene: -; v_gene: TRBV6-5; CDR3nt: TGTGCCAGCAGCCATAGCGGGGGTACTGGAAACACCATATATTTT; CDR3aa: CASSHSGGTGNTIYF
j_gene: TRBJ2-7; abundance: -; d_gene: -; v_gene: TRBV30; CDR3nt: TGTGCCTGGAGCGCTAGCAGTCGGAGTCAGTACTTC; CDR3aa: CAWSASSRSQYF
j_gene: TRBJ1-5; abundance: -; d_gene: TRBD1; v_gene: TRBV6-5; CDR3nt: TGTGCCAGCAGGCGACAACAGGGGGAAAGTCAGCCCCAGCATTTT; CDR3aa: CASRRQQGESQPQHF
j_gene: TRBJ2-3; abundance: -; d_gene: -; v_gene: TRBV2; CDR3nt: TGTGCCAGCCGCGGGACTGTAGATACGCAGTATTTT; CDR3aa: CASRGTVDTQYF
j_gene: TRBJ2-5; abundance: -; d_gene: -; v_gene: TRBV29-1; CDR3nt: TGCAGCGTTGACGCCGGAGGGAAGACCCAGTACTTC; CDR3aa: CSVDAGGKTQYF
j_gene: TRBJ2-5; abundance: -; d_gene: TRBD1; v_gene: TRBV5-5; CDR3nt: TGTGCCAGCAGCGACAGGGGAGATCAAGAGACCCAGTACTTC; CDR3aa: CASSDRGDQETQYF